This TCR beta chain was captured in a study of blood T cell repertoires in COVID-19. Generated by immunoSEQ multiplex PCR, the TCRdb table keeps only in-frame clones and is missing some. The sample records 250,000 to 350,000 clones, 88% being singletons. Germline CDR1 SGDLS, CDR2 YYNGEE. The CDR3 is 13 residues long. Deletions cut 3 bases from V and 2 bases from J, with 7 bases between. The sequenced sample consisted of peripheral blood. The rearrangement links TRBV9 to TRBJ2-3; D gene ambiguous. The origin of this receptor is a young woman who had recovered from COVID-19. This CDR3 reads CASSASTTDTQYF. The DNA for the CDR3 is TGTGCCAGCAGCGCCTCTACCACAGATACGCAGTATTTT.